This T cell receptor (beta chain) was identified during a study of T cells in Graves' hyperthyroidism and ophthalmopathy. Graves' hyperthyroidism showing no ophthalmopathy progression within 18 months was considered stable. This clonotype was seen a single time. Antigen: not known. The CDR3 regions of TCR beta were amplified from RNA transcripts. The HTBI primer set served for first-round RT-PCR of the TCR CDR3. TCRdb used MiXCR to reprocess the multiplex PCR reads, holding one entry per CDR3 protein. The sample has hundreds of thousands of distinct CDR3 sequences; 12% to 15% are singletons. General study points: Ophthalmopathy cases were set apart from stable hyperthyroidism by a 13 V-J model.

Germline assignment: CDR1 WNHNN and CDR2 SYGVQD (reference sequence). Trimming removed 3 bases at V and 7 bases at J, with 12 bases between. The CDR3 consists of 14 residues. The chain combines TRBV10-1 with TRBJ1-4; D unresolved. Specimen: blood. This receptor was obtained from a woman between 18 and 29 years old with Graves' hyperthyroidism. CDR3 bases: TGCGCCAGCAGTGAACGCCGGGGAGGTGAAAAACTGTTTTTT. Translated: CASSERRGGEKLFF.